A selection of T cell receptor beta chains follows, all from one sample in a study of response to subunit inactivated influenza vaccine. TCRdb re-analysed the RT-PCR reads in MiXCR, keeping a single row per CDR3 protein. Among 530,000 or so distinct CDR3 sequences listed, 10% to 15% were seen once. The sample was PBMCs from blood, taken on the day of vaccination. The receptor set was obtained from a man aged 45-65 years who received an inactivated influenza vaccine. The conserved cysteine and the conserved F or W are not part of the CDR3 here. Part of the rows lack a size; the others show once, few, many or a class for expanded clones.

clone_size	v_call	j_call	cdr3_aa
few	TRBV9	TRBJ2-1	ASSVDGTSLDEQF
-	TRBV3-1	TRBJ1-1	ASSQILQDTEAF
many	TRBV6-5	TRBJ1-5	ASSYPAGTGFNQPQH
few	TRBV12-3/TRBV12-4	TRBJ2-7	ASSRRDRAHEQY
-	TRBV11-2	TRBJ2-3	ASSLVGLGLGSRDTQY
-	TRBV10-3	TRBJ2-1	AISWGGTGSEQF
few	TRBV20-1	TRBJ2-7	SARESHRGYYEQY
-	TRBV12-3/TRBV12-4	TRBJ1-1	ASNYRGQGSRGTEAF
few	TRBV20-1	TRBJ2-3	SARNSGGLTDTQY
-	TRBV2	TRBJ2-7	ASSEGPPYYYEQY
many	TRBV20-1	TRBJ2-1	SAPPLLAEGYNEQF
many	TRBV4-3	TRBJ2-2	ASSQALAGLGTGELF
-	TRBV11-3	TRBJ2-1	ASSLVRAGVEANEQF
few	TRBV28	TRBJ2-1	ASRGGRAYEQF
many	TRBV5-1	TRBJ2-1	ASSPQAGTVNNEQF
-	TRBV7-2	TRBJ2-7	ASSFGPGQVYEQY
many	TRBV20-1	TRBJ2-3	SAGTSGRGTDTQY
many	TRBV12-3/TRBV12-4	TRBJ2-2	ATARGVGAGELF
-	TRBV20-1	TRBJ1-2	SVREGNAGARSEGYT
-	TRBV20-1	TRBJ1-6	SGDRGLNSPLH
-	TRBV4-3	TRBJ1-1	ASSQSPPGASAAEAF
few	TRBV6-2/TRBV6-3	TRBJ2-2	ASSSLSGELF
few	TRBV20-1	TRBJ2-1	SATVAGSYNEQF
-	TRBV3-1	TRBJ2-7	ASSQPGRTTYEQY
many	TRBV29-1	TRBJ2-4	SARRTGQNIQY
few	TRBV18	TRBJ2-5	ASSPGQIPGETQY
few	TRBV7-2	TRBJ2-5	ASSFVGNGETQY
many	TRBV15	TRBJ1-5	ATSSLSDGVWNQPQH
-	TRBV15	TRBJ2-2	ATSRDNSSPGELF
few	TRBV7-2	TRBJ2-7	ASSLDRAGLYEQY
many	TRBV4-2	TRBJ2-2	ASSQSVGLANTGELF
many	TRBV7-2	TRBJ1-4	ASSSQGAREKLF
many	TRBV20-1	TRBJ2-7	SALDGYEQY
few	TRBV28	TRBJ2-1	ASSLMGPPSIDNEQF
-	TRBV5-1	TRBJ1-1	ASSFMATANTEAF
few	TRBV9	TRBJ2-7	ASSPLLAGDGEQY
-	TRBV28	TRBJ2-5	ASRTEMDRVKETHY
-	TRBV10-3	TRBJ2-7	AISAGGAIYEQY
-	TRBV4-1	TRBJ1-4	ASSLPATRSSEKLF
-	TRBV10-3	TRBJ2-1	AISDRLVDNEQF
once	TRBV12-3/TRBV12-4	TRBJ2-5	ASSFLGSGRGFSQY
few	TRBV3-1	TRBJ2-2	ATQSPGAGELF
few	TRBV3-1	TRBJ2-7	ASSQGWASYEQY
-	TRBV5-1	TRBJ2-3	ASSWGSSGSTDTQY
few	TRBV20-1	TRBJ2-5	SASEGLETQY
-	TRBV6-1	TRBJ1-1	ASTGWGQNTEAF
-	TRBV10-3	TRBJ2-2	AIRRQTDTGELF
-	TRBV10-3	TRBJ2-7	ASTSGRGPYEQY
many	TRBV5-1	TRBJ2-7	ASSSNRDSDAYEQY
-	TRBV3-1	TRBJ2-5	ACSQRTGADQETQY
many	TRBV5-1	TRBJ2-3	ASSLAPAGNTDTQY
few	TRBV7-7	TRBJ2-5	ASSRGQGKETQY
few	TRBV12-3/TRBV12-4	TRBJ1-5	ASSDLREQPQH